The next 5 T cell receptor beta chains were all read from a single sample in a study of cytomegalovirus exposure and HLA in healthy donors. In the PCR, 60 Vbeta and 13 Jbeta primers were used. The repertoire was sequenced with immunoSEQ multiplex PCR; TCRdb's copy has only in-frame clones and lacks some. Found here are some 160,000 clones, under 90% of them singletons; the top ten hold 1.9%. The sequenced material came from PBMCs. All receptors come from a man aged 18 to 30 in good health and CMV-seronegative.

To note about this clone: The junction shows a germline mismatch at one end, possibly a read error. This sequence joins TRBV7-9 and TRBJ1-1; the D is unclear. The germline V gene encodes CDR1 SEHNR and CDR2 FQNEAQ (reference sequence). The CDR3 loop spans 12 amino acids. The CDR3 region has the DNA TGTTCCAGCAGCCCACCGACGGGTGAAGCTTTCTTT. Its translation is CSSSPPTGEAFF.

The chain links TRBV6-6 to TRBJ1-2, with D perhaps matching TRBD1 (6 bases). The CDR3 spans 14 residues. The germline CDR1 and CDR2 sequences are MNHNY and SVGAGI (reference sequence). Deletions cut 7 bases from V and 2 bases from J, with 14 bases between. The CDR3 sequence is CASTPQGSNYGYTF. CDR3 DNA sequence: TGTGCCAGCACCCCACAGGGTTCCAACTATGGCTACACCTTC.

The chain uses TRBV2 and TRBJ2-1; 12 positions agree with TRBD2. This CDR3 contains 15 residues. Trimming took 6 bases from V and 12 from J; bases not matched to a gene: 12. Germline V gene lookup returns CDR1 SNHLY and CDR2 FYNNEI. The CDR3 DNA follows: TGTGCCAGCAGCCCCCGGACTAGCGGGGTGTCTTGGCAGTTCTTC. This translates into CASSPRTSGVSWQFF.

The chain links TRBV2 to TRBJ2-1; TRBD1 might be the D (5 bases). V was cut by 8 bases and J by 5 bases, with 13 bases left in between. The CDR3 sequence is 13 residues long. CDR1 and CDR2 (germline): SNHLY, FYNNEI. The CDR3 is CASQAGMNNEQFF. The CDR3 DNA reads as TGTGCCAGCCAGGCAGGGATGAACAATGAGCAGTTCTTC.

There are a few counts of this clone. This chain joins TRBV19 and TRBJ1-1; no clear D gene. The V gene's germline CDR1 is LNHDA and CDR2 SQIVND (reference sequence). This CDR3 has 13 residues. V was clipped by 3 bases and J by 4 bases, with 9 bases between them. CDR3 in amino acids: CASSILRSTEAFF. The DNA for the CDR3 is TGTGCCAGTAGTATTTTGAGGAGCACTGAAGCTTTCTTT.